Listed below are T cell receptor beta chains from one sample, sequenced in a study of T cells after yellow fever vaccination. From the 5' RACE reads, TCRdb called clonotypes with MiXCR, one entry per CDR3 protein. The table records 450,000 to 600,000 distinct CDR3 sequences, roughly 13% of them present only once. The sample consisted of PBMCs, taken on the day of the yellow fever booster vaccination. These receptors came from a man between 25 and 39 years old who received the YFV17D yellow fever vaccine. Each CDR3 is given with its conserved first and last residue. D genes are given only for firm matches. Size is omitted from some rows. Given values are once, few, many or a class for expanded clones.

J gene | D gene | clone size | V gene | CDR3 length | CDR3 protein | CDR3 DNA
TRBJ1-1 | . | few | TRBV28 | 12 | CASNGLGNEAFF | TGTGCCAGCAATGGGCTCGGAAATGAAGCTTTCTTT
TRBJ2-2 | TRBD2 | few | TRBV5-1 | 15 | CASSPGTSVAGELFF | TGCGCCAGCAGCCCCGGGACTAGCGTGGCCGGGGAGCTGTTTTTT
TRBJ2-1 | . | . | TRBV11-2 | 15 | CASNSGASGYNEQFF | TGTGCCAGCAACTCGGGGGCTAGTGGGTACAATGAGCAGTTCTTC
TRBJ2-6 | . | many | TRBV11-2 | 19 | CASSLEGRQGPKGANVLTF | TGTGCCAGCAGCTTAGAGGGTAGGCAAGGGCCGAAGGGGGCCAACGTCCTGACTTTC
TRBJ2-1 | TRBD2 | few | TRBV12-3/TRBV12-4 | 15 | CASSFNSGRADEQFF | TGTGCCAGCAGTTTTAATAGCGGGAGGGCCGATGAGCAGTTCTTC
TRBJ2-3 | . | . | TRBV10-1 | 14 | CASRETIGADTQYF | TGCGCCAGCAGGGAGACTATCGGCGCAGATACGCAGTATTTT
TRBJ2-1 | TRBD1 | few | TRBV12-3/TRBV12-4 | 15 | CASSLGTGAYNEQFF | TGTGCCAGCAGTTTAGGGACAGGGGCCTACAATGAGCAGTTCTTC
TRBJ2-2 | TRBD2 | . | TRBV7-8 | 18 | CASSSSSAGVSWGGELFF | TGTGCCAGCAGCTCCTCTTCAGCGGGAGTCTCGTGGGGCGGGGAGCTGTTTTTT
TRBJ1-2 | . | few | TRBV28 | 14 | CASSLGSVLYGYTF | TGTGCCAGCAGTTTAGGCAGCGTACTTTATGGCTACACCTTC
TRBJ2-2 | . | . | TRBV29-1 | 13 | CSVATTNTGELFF | TGCAGCGTTGCGACAACCAACACCGGGGAGCTGTTTTTT
TRBJ2-1 | TRBD2 | . | TRBV4-3 | 15 | CASSQDLAGHNEQFF | TGCGCCAGCAGCCAAGATCTAGCGGGACACAATGAGCAGTTCTTC
TRBJ2-3 | . | . | TRBV3-1 | 19 | CASSQGEVGNPPRTDTQYF | TGTGCCAGCAGCCAAGGAGAGGTCGGCAACCCTCCCAGGACAGATACGCAGTATTTT
TRBJ1-1 | . | . | TRBV11-3 | 14 | CASSLDEGNTEAFF | TGTGCCAGCAGCTTAGATGAGGGGAACACTGAAGCTTTCTTT
TRBJ2-7 | . | few | TRBV12-3/TRBV12-4 | 14 | CASSFRRGSYEQYF | TGTGCCAGCAGTTTTCGGCGGGGATCCTACGAGCAGTACTTC
TRBJ2-3 | TRBD1 | . | TRBV5-1 | 15 | CASSSGQGGLNTQYF | TGCGCCAGCAGCTCTGGACAGGGGGGGCTAAATACGCAGTATTTT